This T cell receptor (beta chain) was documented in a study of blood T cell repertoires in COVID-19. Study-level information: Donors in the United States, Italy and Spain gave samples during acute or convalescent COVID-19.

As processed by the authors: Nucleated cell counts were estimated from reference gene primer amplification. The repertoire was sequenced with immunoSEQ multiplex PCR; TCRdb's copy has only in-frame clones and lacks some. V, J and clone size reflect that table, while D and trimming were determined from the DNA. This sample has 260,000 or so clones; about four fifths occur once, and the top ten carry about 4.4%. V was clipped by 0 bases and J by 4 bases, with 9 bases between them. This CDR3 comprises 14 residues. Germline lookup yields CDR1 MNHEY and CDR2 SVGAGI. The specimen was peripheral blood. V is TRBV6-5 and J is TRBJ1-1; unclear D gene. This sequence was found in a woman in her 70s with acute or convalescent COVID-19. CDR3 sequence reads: CASSYSRRITEAFF. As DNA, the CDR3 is TGTGCCAGCAGTTACTCGAGAAGAATCACTGAAGCTTTCTTT.